This entry lists 14 T cell receptor beta chains sequenced from one sample in a study of PD-L1 blockade in urothelial cancer. Assay: immunoSEQ multiplex PCR; the TCRdb copy retains only in-frame clones and omits some. The repertoire includes under 130,000 clones, approximately 85% of them detected once, and 2% to 3% sits in the top ten. The sequencing used PBMCs, collected around atezolizumab (anti-PD-L1) treatment. These receptors originate from a man over 45 with urothelial cancer.

The J gene is TRBJ2-3, the V gene TRBV5-5; weak D call: TRBD2 (6 bases). The CDR3 sequence is 17 residues long. The germline V gene has CDR1 SGHKS and CDR2 YYEKEE (reference sequence). V shed 4 bases and J shed 0 bases, with 18 bases lying between them. CDR3 coding DNA: TGTGCCAGCAGCCCCCGGGGCGGGGCAACCAGCACAGATACGCAGTATTTT. This translates into CASSPRGGATSTDTQYF.

The chain has TRBV11-2 and TRBJ2-5; TRBD2 matches at 11 bases. Per the germline V gene, CDR1 is SGHAT and CDR2 is FQNNGV. This CDR3 region has 16 residues. V shed 5 bases, J shed 5 bases, and the junction held 10 bases outside the gene matches. The CDR3 region is CASSLQLAGVRETQYF. The CDR3 DNA is TGTGCCAGCAGCCTCCAACTAGCGGGAGTTCGGGAGACCCAGTACTTC.

Points on this clone: The junction and the germline gene differ at one end; a read error may be behind it. The chain is built from TRBV7-7 and TRBJ2-1, with 7 bases fitting TRBD2. This CDR3 has 15 residues. Germline assignment: CDR1 SSHAT and CDR2 FNYEAQ (reference sequence). CDR3 nucleotide sequence: TGTGCTAGCAGCTTTGGGCTAGCGGCGTACAATGAGCAGTTCTTC. Translating gives CASSFGLAAYNEQFF.

The chain joins TRBV19 to TRBJ1-5; 9 bases match TRBD1. CDR3 length: 16 amino acids. CDR1 LNHDA and CDR2 SQIVND come from the germline V gene (reference sequence). J gave up 7 bases and V 7 bases, and 14 bases lay outside the gene matches. This CDR3 reads CASKQGAVNSWQPQHF. The CDR3 region has the DNA TGTGCCAGTAAACAGGGGGCTGTTAATAGTTGGCAGCCCCAGCATTTT.

This chain uses TRBV5-1 with TRBJ1-1; 8 bases align to TRBD1. The V gene end was trimmed by 4 bases and the J gene end by 1 base; junction bases not matched to a gene: 9. The CDR3 totals 16 residues. CDR1 is SGHRS and CDR2 is YFSETQ in the germline V gene. In nucleotides, the CDR3 is TGCGCCAGCAGCACGGACAGGGCCGTTAGGAACACTGAAGCTTTCTTT. Translating it yields CASSTDRAVRNTEAFF.

This chain links TRBV6-1 with TRBJ2-7; 8 bases line up with TRBD1. V lost 7 bases and J lost 2; bases outside the gene matches: 7. Germline V lookup: CDR1 MNHNS, CDR2 SASEGT. The CDR3 totals 14 residues. The CDR3 loop reads CASKGDRGPYEQYF. The CDR3 DNA sequence: TGTGCCAGCAAGGGAGACAGGGGCCCCTACGAGCAGTACTTC.

The V and J genes are TRBV19 and TRBJ1-1; 8 bases align to TRBD1. Germline assignment: CDR1 LNHDA and CDR2 SQIVND (reference sequence). V lost 7 bases and J lost 1; bases outside the gene matches: 11. The CDR3 is 16 residues long. DNA for the CDR3: TGTGCCAGTACCCCAGGGGGCCCCAAACCGAACACTGAAGCTTTCTTT. Encoded protein: CASTPGGPKPNTEAFF.

V gene TRBV2 combines with J gene TRBJ1-6, with D perhaps matching TRBD1 (5 bases). The ends were cut back, 10 bases at V and 6 bases at J, with 13 bases in the middle. CDR3 length: 13 residues. Germline V gives CDR1 SNHLY, CDR2 FYNNEI. CDR3 residues: CATLDRPNSPLHF. Written as DNA, the CDR3 is TGTGCCACCCTAGACAGACCTAATTCACCCCTCCACTTT.

The rearrangement links TRBV28 to TRBJ2-1; maybe TRBD1 (5 bases). Per the germline V gene, CDR1 is MDHEN and CDR2 is SYDVKM. The V and J ends lost 7 bases and 3 bases respectively, with 10 bases between them. CDR3 size: 13 residues. As DNA, the CDR3 is TGTGCCAGCACCCCGACAGTCTACAATGAGCAGTTCTTC. The encoded protein is CASTPTVYNEQFF.

The CDR3 sequence: CASSLTGSNSPLHF. The CDR3 bases are TGTGCCAGCAGTTTAACAGGGTCGAATTCACCCCTCCACTTT. The chain uses TRBV27 and TRBJ1-6; maybe TRBD1 (6 bases). V lost 2 bases and J 7 bases, leaving 9 bases between the germline ends. CDR1 MNHEY and CDR2 SMNVEV come from the germline V gene (reference sequence). This CDR3 has 14 amino acids.

This chain uses TRBV27 with TRBJ2-7; 8 bases are shared with TRBD2. The ends lost 5 bases at V and 2 bases at J; junction bases unmatched: 5. Germline CDR1 and CDR2: MNHEY and SMNVEV (reference sequence). The CDR3 covers 14 residues. In DNA, the CDR3 is TGTGCCAGCAGTAGGAGCGGGGGCACCTACGAGCAGTACTTC. Residues: CASSRSGGTYEQYF.

The rearrangement uses TRBV30 and TRBJ2-2; the match to TRBD2 covers 7 bases. The CDR3 loop spans 15 amino acids. CDR1 is GTSNPN and CDR2 is SVGIG in the germline V gene (reference sequence). Germline trimming cut 3 bases from V and 2 bases from J; bases unmatched to any gene: 6. In nucleotides, the CDR3 is TGTGCCTGGAGGAATAGCGGGCCCAACACCGGGGAGCTGTTTTTT. Protein product: CAWRNSGPNTGELFF.

J is TRBJ1-1 and V is TRBV29-1, with D tentatively TRBD1 (6 bases). Trimming removed 7 bases from V and 1 base from J, with 10 bases in between. Germline V lookup: CDR1 SQVTM, CDR2 ANQGSEA. The CDR3 has 12 residues. CDR3 nucleotide sequence: TGCAGCGGGGGGCGGCGGAACACTGAAGCTTTCTTT. It is translated as CSGGRRNTEAFF.

The rearrangement uses TRBV7-9 and TRBJ2-3; perhaps TRBD2 as D (5 bases). The CDR3 loop spans 13 amino acids. V was trimmed by 9 bases and J by 7 bases, leaving 17 bases between them. Germline lookup yields CDR1 SEHNR and CDR2 FQNEAQ (reference sequence). In DNA, the CDR3 is TGTGCCAGTTGCAAGCTAGAGGGATATACGCAGTATTTT. This gives the protein CASCKLEGYTQYF.